A single sample is the source of the 5 T cell receptor beta chains below, sequenced in a study of CD8 T cells in Susac syndrome. The RNA input was about 0.45 to 1 ug, and it was reverse transcribed with random hexamers. TCRdb called the immunoSEQ multiplex PCR reads again in MiXCR, with one record for every CDR3 protein. The sample yields about 240,000 distinct CDR3 sequences, about 95% seen once. The sequenced sample was CD4+ T cells from PBMCs. These receptors were collected from a human donor with Susac syndrome.

The chain recombines TRBV29-1 with TRBJ1-1; D perhaps matches TRBD1 (6 bases). The length of the CDR3 is 15 residues. The germline gives CDR1 SQVTM, CDR2 ANQGSEA. V lost 1 base and J lost 0, with 12 bases in between. In DNA, the CDR3 is TGCAGCGTTGAAGGGAGGGAGGGGGTGAACACTGAAGCTTTCTTT. Residues: CSVEGREGVNTEAFF.

The gene calls are TRBV27 and TRBJ2-7; D is perhaps TRBD1 (6 bases). Germline-derived CDR1 and CDR2 are MNHEY and SMNVEV (reference sequence). V dropped 5 bases and J dropped 2 bases, with 22 bases sitting between them. The CDR3 spans 17 residues. CDR3 coding DNA: TGTGCCAGCAGTCAAGAACGAACAGGGACAATTACCTACGAGCAGTACTTC. This gives the protein CASSQERTGTITYEQYF.

J is TRBJ2-6 and V is TRBV12-3 or TRBV12-4; TRBD2 matches at 7 bases. This CDR3 comprises 19 residues. The V gene end was trimmed by 5 bases and the J gene end by 1 base; junction bases not matched to a gene: 14. For the CDR3, the DNA is TGTGCCAGCAGTCCCCGGGGGGAAATGGATCCTTCTGGGGCCAACGTCCTGACTTTC. It translates to CASSPRGEMDPSGANVLTF.

This chain links TRBV30 with TRBJ1-2; D unresolved. The CDR3 sequence is 13 residues long. Trimming took off 4 bases at V and 6 bases at J, with 15 bases between the two ends. The V gene's germline CDR1 is GTSNPN and CDR2 SVGIG (reference sequence). CDR3 DNA sequence: TGTGCCTGGAAATGGGAAGGGAGACATGGCTACACCTTC. It encodes CAWKWEGRHGYTF. Looking up the rest from reference TRBV30 and TRBJ1-2 gives the full variable domain: SQTIHQWPATLVQPVGSPLSLECTVEGTSNPNLYWYRQAAGRGLQLLFYSVGIGQISSEVPQNLSASRPQDRQFILSSKKLLLSDSGFYLCAWKWEGRHGYTFGSGTRLTVV.

This chain uses TRBV19 with TRBJ2-5; 8 bases map to TRBD2. Germline trimming cut 5 bases from V and 5 bases from J; bases unmatched to any gene: 10. The CDR3 contains 15 residues. CDR1 is LNHDA and CDR2 is SQIVND in the germline V gene (reference sequence). CDR3 residues: CASSVAGTSWETQYF. DNA of the CDR3: TGTGCCAGTAGTGTAGCGGGGACGTCGTGGGAGACCCAGTACTTC. The complete variable domain, with remaining parts taken from reference TRBV19 and TRBJ2-5, reads DGGITQSPKYLFRKEGQNVTLSCEQNLNHDAMYWYRQDPGQGLRLIYYSQIVNDFQKGDIAEGYSVSREKKESFPLTVTSAQKNPTAFYLCASSVAGTSWETQYFGPGTRLLVL.